Here is one T cell receptor beta chain with its context. Its specificity is not known. The data were taken from a study of PD-1 blockade in classical Hodgkin lymphoma. Background on the study: On a schedule of every 2 weeks, patients received nivolumab 3 mg/kg intravenously. The study, taken as a whole, reports: Individuals initiating nivolumab under 1 year after ASCT were excluded.

Repertoires were generated with immunoSEQ multiplex PCR, while TCRdb's copy carries only in-frame clones and drops some. The sample lists 10,000 to 15,000 clones, roughly 80% occurring once. All trial patients relapsed after autologous stem cell transplantation. Complete response, partial response or progressive disease was each patient's best response. Trimming stripped 3 bases from V and 1 base from J, with 13 bases between. Germline loops: CDR1 LNHNV, CDR2 YYDKDF (reference sequence). The CDR3 has 16 amino acids. Sequences were derived from peripheral blood mononuclear cells (PBMCs), sampled at baseline. The receptor was isolated from a human donor with classical Hodgkin lymphoma. This rearrangement joins TRBV15 to TRBJ2-1, with D perhaps matching TRBD1 (5 bases). The CDR3 coding sequence is TGTGCCACCAGCAGTATGACAGAGGTTTCCTACAATGAGCAGTTCTTC. It codes for CATSSMTEVSYNEQFF.